The rows below give T cell receptor beta chains drawn from one sample of a study of blood T cell repertoires in COVID-19. Sequenced by immunoSEQ multiplex PCR; TCRdb stores in-frame clones only, minus some. The sample lists roughly 190,000 clones; roughly 82% were seen once. The source material was PBMCs or T cells enriched from blood (not recorded which). The source is a man between 40 and 49 years old who had recovered from COVID-19. Each CDR3 is given with its conserved first and last residue. The D gene is left open where the match is weak. Clone size is stated in some rows and not others, as once, few, many or a class when expanded.

V	size	D	J	CDR3	DNA
TRBV6-2/TRBV6-3	-	-	TRBJ1-2	CASSYSSVSNYGYTF	TGTGCCAGCAGTTACTCCTCGGTATCTAACTATGGCTACACCTTC
TRBV7-3	few	-	TRBJ2-5	CASSLLYTETQYF	TGTGCCAGCAGCTTACTATATACAGAGACCCAGTACTTC
TRBV19	-	-	TRBJ1-1	CASRLRTRAPNTEAFF	TGTGCCAGTAGGCTTAGAACCCGCGCCCCGAACACTGAAGCTTTCTTT
TRBV27	-	-	TRBJ2-1	CASSGKRATYNEQFF	TGTGCCAGCAGTGGAAAGCGGGCCACCTACAATGAGCAGTTCTTC
TRBV9	once	TRBD1	TRBJ1-1	CASSAPSGGYTEAFF	TGTGCCAGCAGCGCGCCCTCAGGGGGCTACACTGAAGCTTTCTTT
TRBV7-3	-	TRBD2	TRBJ2-7	CASSLEAGGSYEQYF	TGTGCCAGCAGCTTAGAAGCGGGAGGGTCCTACGAGCAGTACTTC
TRBV6-6	-	-	TRBJ2-3	CASSYTERPGTQYF	TGTGCCAGCAGTTACACAGAACGGCCGGGGACGCAGTATTTT
TRBV7-2	-	-	TRBJ2-7	CASSRVGAGSYEQYF	TGTGCCAGCAGCCGCGTTGGGGCGGGATCCTACGAGCAGTACTTC
TRBV15	-	-	TRBJ2-3	CATSRAAGASTDTQYF	TGTGCCACCAGCAGAGCTGCGGGCGCGAGCACAGATACGCAGTATTTT
TRBV6-5	few	-	TRBJ1-1	CATNRASGTEAFF	TGTGCCACTAACAGGGCATCGGGCACTGAAGCTTTCTTT
TRBV28	-	-	TRBJ1-1	CASSGGGWGGLNTEAFF	TGTGCCAGTTCCGGCGGGGGATGGGGGGGTTTGAACACTGAAGCTTTCTTT
TRBV28	-	TRBD1	TRBJ2-7	CASSPGQASYEQYF	TGTGCCAGCAGTCCGGGACAGGCTTCCTACGAGCAGTACTTC
TRBV7-2	-	-	TRBJ2-7	CASSLTTALEQYF	TGTGCCAGCAGCTTAACGACTGCCCTTGAGCAGTACTTC
TRBV7-9	-	TRBD1	TRBJ1-4	CASSRSQGSATNEKLFF	TGTGCCAGCAGCCGCTCACAGGGGAGCGCAACTAATGAAAAACTGTTTTTT
TRBV28	-	-	TRBJ2-3	CASTAGTDTQYF	TGTGCCAGCACAGCGGGCACAGATACGCAGTATTTT
TRBV6-5	once	-	TRBJ1-1	CASSPLRSTEAFF	TGTGCCAGCAGCCCATTAAGGAGCACTGAAGCTTTCTTT
TRBV6-6	-	-	TRBJ1-3	CASSYSAVGNTIYF	TGTGCCAGCAGTTACTCCGCAGTGGGAAACACCATATATTTT
TRBV5-4	-	-	TRBJ2-3	CAYYQGFISTDTQYF	TGTGCCTACTACCAGGGGTTTATCAGCACAGATACGCAGTATTTT
TRBV4-3	few	-	TRBJ1-3	CASSQGIGHGNTIYF	TGCGCCAGCAGCCAAGGGATTGGACACGGAAACACCATATATTTT
TRBV19	-	-	TRBJ2-2	CASSGIANTGELFF	TGTGCCAGTTCAGGAATAGCGAACACCGGGGAGCTGTTTTTT
TRBV19	-	-	TRBJ1-3	CASRPSSGNTIYF	TGTGCCAGTAGGCCGAGCTCTGGAAACACCATATATTTT
TRBV30	-	-	TRBJ2-5	CAWSPRETQYF	TGTGCCTGGAGTCCTCGAGAGACCCAGTACTTC
TRBV12-5	-	-	TRBJ1-2	CASGSNGLFYGYTF	TGTGCTAGTGGTTCCAACGGACTCTTCTATGGCTACACCTTC
TRBV11-1	-	-	TRBJ2-3	CASSLRDFSLTDTQYF	TGTGCCAGCAGCTTACGGGACTTTTCCCTCACAGATACGCAGTATTTT
TRBV24-1	-	-	TRBJ2-1	CATSDFHGYNEQFF	TGTGCCACCAGTGATTTTCACGGCTACAATGAGCAGTTCTTC
TRBV3-1/TRBV3-2	-	-	TRBJ1-2	CASSQDGQFYGYTF	TGTGCCAGCAGCCAAGATGGGCAGTTCTATGGCTACACCTTC
TRBV5-1	few	-	TRBJ1-1	CASSSPRVTEAFF	TGCGCCAGCAGCTCCCCCAGGGTCACTGAAGCTTTCTTT
TRBV6-2/TRBV6-3	-	TRBD2	TRBJ2-1	CASSPTGGRYNEQFF	TGTGCCAGCAGCCCCACGGGGGGACGGTACAATGAGCAGTTCTTC
TRBV5-1	-	-	TRBJ2-7	CASSSLTSGPPYEQYF	TGCGCCAGCAGCTCCCTAACCAGCGGGCCCCCCTACGAGCAGTACTTC
TRBV6-2/TRBV6-3	-	-	TRBJ2-7	CASSGRRSSYEQYF	TGTGCCAGCAGTGGCCGGCGGAGCTCCTACGAGCAGTACTTC
TRBV19	-	-	TRBJ2-5	CASSITGNQETQYF	TGTGCCAGTAGTATTACGGGGAACCAAGAGACCCAGTACTTC
TRBV12-5	-	TRBD1	TRBJ1-6	CASGFVDRDGSPLHF	TGTGCTAGTGGTTTTGTGGACAGGGATGGTTCACCCCTCCACTTT
TRBV7-2	-	TRBD1	TRBJ1-2	CASNDPQGQVGGYTF	TGTGCCAGCAACGACCCCCAAGGACAGGTTGGCGGCTACACCTTC
TRBV11-2	-	TRBD1	TRBJ1-2	CASSPQGFLAGNYGYTF	TGTGCCAGCAGCCCACAGGGGTTCTTAGCAGGGAACTATGGCTACACCTTC
TRBV15	once	-	TRBJ1-4	CATSREGVYNEKLFF	TGTGCCACCAGCAGAGAAGGGGTCTATAATGAAAAACTGTTTTTT
TRBV19	-	-	TRBJ2-4	CASSMVASWSIQYF	TGTGCCAGTAGTATGGTGGCTAGTTGGAGCATTCAGTACTTC
TRBV4-1	-	-	TRBJ2-3	CASYGGSFTDTQYF	TGCGCCAGCTATGGGGGGAGCTTCACAGATACGCAGTATTTT
TRBV30	-	-	TRBJ1-6	CAWTHPGGRLDSPLHF	TGTGCCTGGACCCACCCGGGTGGGAGACTTGATTCACCCCTCCACTTT
TRBV7-9	-	-	TRBJ1-4	CASSPDEKLFF	TGTGCCAGCAGCCCTGATGAAAAACTGTTTTTT
TRBV4-3	few	-	TRBJ1-2	CASSQVRSVYGYTF	TGCGCCAGCAGCCAAGTACGGAGTGTCTATGGCTACACCTTC
TRBV18	once	-	TRBJ1-1	CASSPPGGRGANTEAFF	TGTGCCAGCTCACCACCGGGTGGGCGGGGGGCAAACACTGAAGCTTTCTTT
TRBV7-9	-	-	TRBJ1-2	CASSLEAPGSYGYTF	TGTGCCAGCAGCTTAGAGGCCCCCGGGAGCTATGGCTACACCTTC
TRBV27	-	TRBD1	TRBJ2-1	CASSFQGAGNEQFF	TGTGCCAGCAGTTTTCAGGGGGCGGGGAATGAGCAGTTCTTC
TRBV14	-	TRBD1	TRBJ1-1	CASSLTQGASTEAFF	TGTGCCAGCAGCCTCACACAGGGGGCGAGCACTGAAGCTTTCTTT
TRBV11-3	-	-	TRBJ1-3	CASSMDSRNTIYF	TGTGCCAGCAGCATGGACAGTAGAAACACCATATATTTT
TRBV5-1	-	TRBD1	TRBJ2-2	CASSPWTGGIGTGELFF	TGCGCCAGCAGCCCATGGACAGGGGGCATCGGCACCGGGGAGCTGTTTTTT
TRBV19	-	-	TRBJ1-1	CASSFKGGNEAFF	TGTGCCAGTAGTTTCAAGGGAGGGAATGAAGCTTTCTTT